A single sample is the source of the 27 T cell receptor beta chains below, sequenced in a study of blood T cell repertoires in COVID-19. Here immunoSEQ multiplex PCR was the method, and the copy in TCRdb shows in-frame clones only, minus some. The top ten hold less than 20% of the sample, which has approximately 170,000 clones, around 82% seen once. The sequenced material came from peripheral blood. The receptor set was obtained from a woman aged 70-85 years who had recovered from COVID-19.

This rearrangement joins TRBV11-2 to TRBJ2-5, with 9 bases identical to TRBD2. The V and J ends lost 6 bases and 4 bases, in that order; junction bases with no gene match: 3. The germline V gene encodes CDR1 SGHAT and CDR2 FQNNGV. This CDR3 contains 13 residues. CDR3 sequence: CASSLAGSETQYF. CDR3 DNA sequence: TGTGCCAGCAGTCTAGCGGGGTCAGAGACCCAGTACTTC. The full variable domain, completed using reference TRBV11-2 and TRBJ2-5, is EAGVAQSPRYKIIEKRQSVAFWCNPISGHATLYWYQQILGQGPKLLIQFQNNGVVDDSQLPKDRFSAERLKGVDSTLKIQPAKLEDSAVYLCASSLAGSETQYFGPGTRLLVL.

J is TRBJ1-2 and V is TRBV7-9; no clear D. Between the trimmed V and J ends, which lost 4 bases and 8 bases, there was a span of 14 bases. Germline-derived CDR1 and CDR2 are SEHNR and FQNEAQ (reference sequence). The CDR3 totals 13 residues. The CDR3 loop is CASSSRPGQGYTF. The CDR3 coding sequence is TGTGCCAGCAGCTCGCGCCCCGGTCAAGGCTACACCTTC.

The chain couples TRBV2 to TRBJ2-6; D is unclear. V lost 2 bases and J 2 bases, leaving 4 bases between the germline ends. Germline V gene data show CDR1 as SNHLY and CDR2 as FYNNEI. This CDR3 region has 14 residues. CDR3 in amino acids: CASSESAGANVLTF. The CDR3 DNA follows: TGTGCCAGCAGTGAATCGGCTGGGGCCAACGTCCTGACTTTC.

In this sample, this clone turned up once. The J gene is TRBJ2-5, the V gene TRBV9, with 8 bases lining up with TRBD2. Germline CDR1 is SGDLS and CDR2 is YYNGEE. The CDR3 is 17 residues long. The V and J ends lost 5 bases and 1 base, in that order; junction bases with no gene match: 13. CDR3 loop: CASSKQVGRGAQETQYF. CDR3 nucleotides: TGTGCCAGCAGTAAACAGGTGGGGCGGGGGGCCCAAGAGACCCAGTACTTC.

This clone was detected only once. This sequence joins TRBV5-1 and TRBJ2-5; TRBD2 aligns across 11 bases. Germline V gene data show CDR1 as SGHRS and CDR2 as YFSETQ. V lost 3 bases, J lost 4 bases, and 8 bases stayed unmatched. The CDR3 consists of 16 residues. CDR3 in DNA: TGCGCCAGCAGCTCATGGACTAGCGGGTTTGGAGAGACCCAGTACTTC. This translates into CASSSWTSGFGETQYF. The whole variable domain, remainder taken from reference TRBV5-1 and TRBJ2-5, is KAGVTQTPRYLIKTRGQQVTLSCSPISGHRSVSWYQQTPGQGLQFLFEYFSETQRNKGNFPGRFSGRQFSNSRSEMNVSTLELGDSALYLCASSSWTSGFGETQYFGPGTRLLVL.

The CDR3 region has the DNA TGCAGTGCCGCCCGGGGGAATACGCAGTATTTT. Protein: CSAARGNTQYF. The V and J genes are TRBV20-1 and TRBJ2-3, with D possibly matching TRBD2 (6 bases). The length of the CDR3 is 11 residues. Germline CDR1 reads DFQATT; CDR2 reads SNEGSKA (reference sequence). Trimming shortened V by 6 bases and J by 7 bases, and 11 bases separated the two germline ends.

This rearrangement joins TRBV3-1 (or the pseudogene TRBV3-2) to TRBJ2-7; D might be TRBD1 (6 bases). V dropped 6 bases and J dropped 0 bases, with 12 bases sitting between them. CDR1 LGHDT and CDR2 YNNKEL come from the germline V gene (reference sequence). This CDR3 has 14 residues. As DNA, the CDR3 is TGTGCCAGCAGTCCGGACAGAAGCTCCTACGAGCAGTACTTC. Translated, it gives CASSPDRSSYEQYF.

The rearrangement joins TRBV7-9 to TRBJ2-1, with TRBD2 matching over 8 bases. V shed 2 bases and J 9 bases; nucleotides not matched to a gene: 9. The CDR3 is made up of 15 amino acids. Germline V gives CDR1 SEHNR, CDR2 FQNEAQ (reference sequence). CDR3 loop: CASSLRAAGVGEQFF. The DNA for the CDR3 is TGTGCCAGCAGCTTAAGGGCAGCGGGGGTCGGTGAGCAGTTCTTC.

V is TRBV11-3 and J is TRBJ2-3; 10 bases are a match to TRBD1. CDR1 and CDR2 (germline): SGHNT, YENEEA. This CDR3 is built from 15 residues. After removal of 2 bases from V and 5 bases from J, the junction contained 4 bases not matched to a gene. The CDR3 DNA reads as TGTGCCAGCAGCTTAAGACAGGGGGCTGGAGATACGCAGTATTTT. The encoded protein is CASSLRQGAGDTQYF.

The chain joins TRBV5-1 to TRBJ2-4; TRBD2 might be the D (6 bases). In germline, CDR1 is SGHRS, CDR2 YFSETQ. CDR3 size: 19 residues. V was trimmed by 0 bases and J by 1 base, leaving 20 bases between them. The CDR3 nucleotides read TGCGCCAGCAGCTTGGAGGGTCGGCAGGGAGGAGGGGCCAAAAACATTCAGTACTTC. Translation: CASSLEGRQGGGAKNIQYF.

The chain employs TRBV27 and TRBJ1-2; 8 bases agree with TRBD1. The ends lost 5 bases at V and 6 bases at J; junction bases unmatched: 11. From germline, CDR1 is MNHEY and CDR2 SMNVEV (reference sequence). The length of the CDR3 is 15 residues. The CDR3 loop is CASSPRGTGLDGYTF. In DNA, the CDR3 is TGTGCCAGCAGTCCGCGGGGGACAGGTCTCGATGGCTACACCTTC.

The V and J genes are TRBV5-4 and TRBJ2-3; 7 positions match TRBD2. V trimming: 0 bases; J trimming: 1 base; junction bases outside the gene matches: 11. The CDR3 has 18 amino acids. From germline, CDR1 is SGHNT and CDR2 YYREEE (reference sequence). This CDR3 is CASSLGISSGIRTDTQYF. The CDR3 DNA reads as TGTGCCAGCAGCTTGGGAATCTCTAGCGGAATTCGCACAGATACGCAGTATTTT.

The rearrangement joins TRBV5-1 to TRBJ2-7, with D possibly being TRBD2 (6 bases). With 0 bases removed from V and 2 bases from J, the gap between germline ends came to 12 bases. Germline V CDR1 and CDR2: SGHRS, YFSETQ. The CDR3 contains 15 residues. The DNA of the CDR3 is TGCGCCAGCAGCTTGGCGGGGGTAGCGGCCTACGAGCAGTACTTC. The encoded protein is CASSLAGVAAYEQYF.

In its sample, this clone was seen once. The DNA is left out, because the CDR3 cannot be placed on it with certainty; the CDR3 is given as TCRdb lists it. The rearrangement links TRBV7-5 to TRBJ1-5. TRBV7-5 is a recognized pseudogene. 15 amino acids form the CDR3, both terminal residues included. The CDR3 reads CVRSLVGGGNQPQHF.

V gene TRBV3-1 (or the pseudogene TRBV3-2) combines with J gene TRBJ1-5; tentative D call: TRBD1 (5 bases). This CDR3 spans 14 amino acids. Germline-derived CDR1 and CDR2 are LGHDT and YNNKEL (reference sequence). The ends were cut back, 4 bases at V and 5 bases at J, with 12 bases in the middle. The CDR3: CASSPRGGDQPQHF. In nucleotides, the CDR3 is TGTGCCAGCAGCCCCCGGGGGGGGGATCAGCCCCAGCATTTT.

The chain links TRBV7-3 to TRBJ2-5, with D perhaps TRBD1 (6 bases). CDR1 is SGHTA and CDR2 is FQGTGA in the germline V gene. The CDR3 covers 15 residues. The V and J ends lost 5 bases and 3 bases respectively, with 16 bases between them. CDR3 loop: CASSLAGTSEETQYF. DNA for the CDR3: TGTGCCAGCAGCCTAGCCGGGACATCGGAAGAGACCCAGTACTTC.

J is TRBJ2-2 and V is TRBV19; D is possibly TRBD1 (5 bases). Trimming removed 7 bases from V and 4 bases from J, with 13 bases in between. The CDR3 has 14 residues. The germline CDR1 and CDR2 sequences are LNHDA and SQIVND (reference sequence). CDR3 sequence: CASTDSHTTGELFF. CDR3 DNA sequence: TGTGCCAGTACAGACAGCCATACCACCGGGGAGCTGTTTTTT.

The chain employs TRBV9 and TRBJ2-1; possibly TRBD2 for D (5 bases). Trimming shortened V by 5 bases and J by 5 bases, and 11 bases separated the two germline ends. The V gene's germline CDR1 is SGDLS and CDR2 YYNGEE. This CDR3 contains 13 residues. The CDR3 loop is CASRPSGDNEQFF. CDR3 sequence (DNA): TGTGCCAGCAGGCCCTCCGGGGACAATGAGCAGTTCTTC.

V usage is TRBV28 and J usage is TRBJ2-1; maybe TRBD2 (5 bases). The length of the CDR3 is 17 residues. Germline lookup yields CDR1 MDHEN and CDR2 SYDVKM. With 1 base removed from V and 0 bases from J, the gap between germline ends came to 13 bases. This CDR3 is CASSLSAGPSSYNEQFF. CDR3 coding DNA: TGTGCCAGCAGTTTATCGGCGGGCCCGAGCTCCTACAATGAGCAGTTCTTC.

The chain employs TRBV24-1 and TRBJ2-3; 7 nucleotides line up with TRBD1. The CDR3 runs 16 residues. The junction had 7 bases not matched to a gene; V was cut back by 3 bases and J by 2 bases. Germline CDR1 reads KGHDR; CDR2 reads SFDVKD. The CDR3 here is CATSDPGTENTDTQYF. For the CDR3, the DNA is TGTGCCACCAGTGATCCCGGGACAGAGAACACAGATACGCAGTATTTT.

The chain joins TRBV5-5 to TRBJ1-4; TRBD1 might be the D (6 bases). The CDR3 loop spans 16 amino acids. The V gene lost 3 bases and the J gene lost 5 bases, with 17 bases spanning the gap. CDR1 is SGHKS and CDR2 is YYEKEE in the germline V gene (reference sequence). CDR3 sequence reads: CASSSHRATGNEKLFF. CDR3 coding DNA: TGTGCCAGCAGCTCCCACAGGGCAACCGGCAATGAAAAACTGTTTTTT.

V and J are TRBV2 and TRBJ1-2; 8 bases match TRBD1. V was clipped by 8 bases and J by 7 bases; unmatched bases: 6. The germline V gene encodes CDR1 SNHLY and CDR2 FYNNEI. This CDR3 region has 12 residues. The CDR3 loop is CASRRQGAGYTF. The CDR3 bases are TGTGCCAGCCGCCGGCAGGGGGCTGGCTACACCTTC.

The J gene is TRBJ2-1, the V gene TRBV7-2; D is uncertain. V was trimmed by 3 bases and J by 4 bases, leaving 7 bases between them. Per the germline V gene, CDR1 is SGHTA and CDR2 is FQGNSA. CDR3 size: 13 residues. The CDR3: CASSFTRYNEQFF. DNA of the CDR3: TGTGCCAGCAGCTTCACGAGGTACAATGAGCAGTTCTTC.

The chain carries TRBV5-4 and TRBJ1-2, with 12 bases matching TRBD1. After removal of 0 bases from V and 4 bases from J, the junction contained 4 bases not matched to a gene. The CDR3 is made up of 16 amino acids. CDR1 is SGHNT and CDR2 is YYREEE in the germline V gene (reference sequence). CDR3 DNA sequence: TGTGCCAGCAGCTTGGGCGGGGGACAGGGGGCCTATGGCTACACCTTC. Amino acids: CASSLGGGQGAYGYTF.

The genes are TRBV9 and TRBJ1-6; D gene uncertain. Trimming pared 0 bases from V and 9 bases from J, leaving 7 bases between. The CDR3 consists of 13 residues. Germline loops: CDR1 SGDLS, CDR2 YYNGEE. For the CDR3, the DNA is TGTGCCAGCAGCGTAGCTTGGAGTTCACCCCTCCACTTT. Its translation is CASSVAWSSPLHF.

This clone turned up a few times. V usage is TRBV6-2 or TRBV6-3 and J usage is TRBJ1-2, with 7 nucleotides matching TRBD1. The germline CDR1 and CDR2 sequences are MNHEY and SVGEGT. V shed 6 bases, J shed 11 bases, and the junction held 15 bases outside the gene matches. This CDR3 comprises 14 residues. In nucleotides, the CDR3 is TGTGCCAGCAGCCCCACAGGGGCTCGGTTCGTTTACACCTTC. It translates to CASSPTGARFVYTF.

This clone occurred once. The CDR3 region is CASSLRSANTGELFF. The CDR3 DNA sequence: TGTGCCAGCAGCTTGCGGTCCGCGAACACCGGGGAGCTGTTTTTT. This sequence joins TRBV5-4 and TRBJ2-2; D unclear. CDR1 SGHNT and CDR2 YYREEE come from the germline V gene (reference sequence). V lost 1 base and J lost 0, with 7 bases in between. CDR3 length: 15 amino acids.